This passage covers 28 T cell receptor beta chains from one sample sequenced in a study of blood T cell repertoires in COVID-19. Sequencing used immunoSEQ multiplex PCR; TCRdb keeps in-frame clones, though not all of them. This sample yields about 150,000 clones, of which over 80% are seen a single time; 2.5% to 3% belongs to the top ten. The sample consisted of peripheral blood. The receptors come from a woman between 55 and 75 years old with acute or convalescent COVID-19.

This chain connects TRBV2 to TRBJ1-1; tentatively, D is TRBD1 (5 bases). The CDR3 is 13 residues long. The V end lost 6 bases, the J end lost 6 bases, and 14 bases lay between the germline ends. CDR1 SNHLY and CDR2 FYNNEI come from the germline V gene. Here the CDR3 reads CASRGTLLAEAFF. For the CDR3, the DNA is TGTGCCAGCAGGGGGACTCTCCTCGCTGAAGCTTTCTTT.

The chain carries TRBV5-1 and TRBJ2-5, with a weak D call TRBD2 (7 bases). V was trimmed by 0 bases and J by 4 bases, leaving 10 bases between them. Germline V gene sequence: CDR1 SGHRS, CDR2 YFSETQ. The CDR3 has 14 residues. The DNA of the CDR3 is TGCGCCAGCAGCTTGGAGGGGGGGCGAGAGACCCAGTACTTC. Its protein product is CASSLEGGRETQYF.

V gene TRBV28 combines with J gene TRBJ1-1; 7 bases match TRBD1. The V segment lost 8 bases and the J segment 1 base; nucleotides outside the gene matches: 7. The germline V gene has CDR1 MDHEN and CDR2 SYDVKM. The CDR3 sequence is 14 residues long. The CDR3 here is CASPPNRGNTEAFF. The CDR3 DNA sequence: TGTGCCAGCCCCCCAAACAGGGGGAACACTGAAGCTTTCTTT. The entire variable domain, with the rest obtained from reference TRBV28 and TRBJ1-1, is as follows: DVKVTQSSRYLVKRTGEKVFLECVQDMDHENMFWYRQDPGLGLRLIYFSYDVKMKEKGDIPEGYSVSREKKERFSLILESASTNQTSMYLCASPPNRGNTEAFFGQGTRLTVV.

This clone was found once. This chain uses TRBV27 with TRBJ1-5, with 8 bases identical to TRBD1. The germline V gene has CDR1 MNHEY and CDR2 SMNVEV (reference sequence). This CDR3 is built from 14 residues. V lost 7 bases, J lost 5 bases, and 7 bases stayed unmatched. CDR3 sequence (DNA): TGTGCCAGCACCCCGGTCAGGGGGCATCAGCCCCAGCATTTT. It translates to CASTPVRGHQPQHF.

The V gene is TRBV5-5, the J gene TRBJ2-3; D unresolved. The CDR3 is 16 residues long. CDR1 and CDR2 (germline): SGHKS, YYEKEE (reference sequence). Trimming removed 7 bases at V and 0 bases at J, with 18 bases between. The CDR3 sequence is CASPPGWAVSTDTQYF. As DNA, the CDR3 is TGTGCCAGCCCCCCCGGATGGGCAGTTAGCACAGATACGCAGTATTTT.

This clone came up a few times. This rearrangement joins TRBV28 to TRBJ1-3; 7 nucleotides align to TRBD1. Germline V gene lookup returns CDR1 MDHEN and CDR2 SYDVKM. The trim removed 2 bases at V and 0 bases at J, leaving 10 bases unmatched. The length of the CDR3 is 18 residues. CDR3 sequence reads: CASSLRGDSSLSGNTIYF. The CDR3 DNA sequence: TGTGCCAGCAGTTTAAGGGGGGACAGCTCACTCTCTGGAAACACCATATATTTT.

This rearrangement joins TRBV12-5 to TRBJ1-6; a possible D gene is TRBD1 (5 bases). Germline values: CDR1 LGHNT, CDR2 FRNRAP. Trimming removed 0 bases at V and 5 bases at J, with 11 bases between. The CDR3 spans 16 residues. The CDR3 sequence: CASGLVPQGDNSPLHF. CDR3 nucleotide sequence: TGTGCTAGTGGTTTGGTACCCCAGGGCGATAATTCACCCCTCCACTTT.

This chain joins TRBV7-8 and TRBJ2-5; possibly TRBD2 for D (5 bases). CDR1 and CDR2 from the germline V gene are SGHVS and FQNEAQ. V was clipped by 5 bases and J by 7 bases, with 11 bases between them. The CDR3 covers 12 residues. CDR3 protein: CASSPARATQYF. CDR3 nucleotides: TGTGCCAGCAGCCCAGCGAGGGCGACCCAGTACTTC. The full variable domain, its missing parts supplied by reference TRBV7-8 and TRBJ2-5, is GAGVSQSPRYKVAKRGQDVALRCDPISGHVSLFWYQQALGQGPEFLTYFQNEAQLDKSGLPSDRFFAERPEGSVSTLKIQRTQQEDSAVYLCASSPARATQYFGPGTRLLVL.

Written as DNA, the CDR3 is TGTGCCAGTAGTCTCGGACAGGGGAGGACTGAAGCTTTCTTT. Protein sequence: CASSLGQGRTEAFF. This chain uses TRBV19 with TRBJ1-1; the match to TRBD1 covers 9 bases. Unmatched junction bases numbered 6, after V lost 5 bases and J lost 5 bases. Germline CDR1 is LNHDA and CDR2 is SQIVND (reference sequence). The CDR3 runs 14 residues.

This chain joins TRBV4-3 and TRBJ1-4; D ambiguous. CDR1 and CDR2 (germline): LGHNA, YSLEER. The CDR3 loop spans 14 amino acids. V was pared by 1 base and J by 1 base, with 4 bases between. For the CDR3, the DNA is TGCGCCAGCAGCCAAGGACAAACTAATGAAAAACTGTTTTTT. Protein: CASSQGQTNEKLFF.

This clone appeared a few times. The rearrangement uses TRBV5-1 and TRBJ1-2; 11 bases are a match to TRBD1. The CDR3 is 15 amino acids. CDR1 is SGHRS, CDR2 YFSETQ, per germline. V was pared by 3 bases and J by 2 bases, with 3 bases of the junction left unmatched. Here the CDR3 DNA reads TGCGCCAGCAGCTCGGGGGACAGGGGGAACTATGGCTACACCTTC. Translation: CASSSGDRGNYGYTF. The complete variable domain, with remaining parts taken from reference TRBV5-1 and TRBJ1-2, reads KAGVTQTPRYLIKTRGQQVTLSCSPISGHRSVSWYQQTPGQGLQFLFEYFSETQRNKGNFPGRFSGRQFSNSRSEMNVSTLELGDSALYLCASSSGDRGNYGYTFGSGTRLTVV.

The rearrangement links TRBV9 to TRBJ1-2; 11 nucleotides match TRBD1. Germline loops: CDR1 SGDLS, CDR2 YYNGEE. The CDR3 is 17 residues long. The ends lost 2 bases at V and 5 bases at J; junction bases unmatched: 11. This chain's CDR3 is CASSVGGRTGGEYGYTF. The DNA of the CDR3 is TGTGCCAGCAGCGTTGGAGGACGGACAGGGGGCGAATATGGCTACACCTTC.

V and J are TRBV24-1 and TRBJ2-7; TRBD2 matches at 8 bases. J gave up 3 bases and V 2 bases, and 8 bases lay outside the gene matches. Germline loops: CDR1 KGHDR, CDR2 SFDVKD. The CDR3 runs 16 residues. CDR3 sequence reads: CATSDSGLAGCYEQYF. The CDR3 DNA is TGTGCCACCAGTGATTCCGGATTAGCGGGGTGCTACGAGCAGTACTTC.

This chain joins TRBV29-1 and TRBJ1-2; 9 bases map to TRBD1. The CDR3 runs to 13 residues. With V trimmed by 0 bases and J by 8 bases, 4 bases remained unmatched. Germline CDR1 SQVTM, CDR2 ANQGSEA. This CDR3 reads CSVEDGTGYGYTF. CDR3 sequence (DNA): TGCAGCGTTGAAGATGGGACAGGGTACGGCTACACCTTC.

This chain links TRBV5-1 with TRBJ1-1; 8 bases fit TRBD1. The CDR3 consists of 14 residues. With V trimmed by 3 bases and J by 4 bases, 5 bases remained unmatched. Germline V gene lookup returns CDR1 SGHRS and CDR2 YFSETQ. CDR3 DNA sequence: TGCGCCAGCAGCTCACAGGGGGGCGTCACTGAAGCTTTCTTT. Its protein is CASSSQGGVTEAFF.

The chain carries TRBV15 and TRBJ2-5; perhaps TRBD2 as D (5 bases). The CDR3 is 14 residues long. The V and J ends lost 4 bases and 4 bases respectively, with 13 bases between them. Germline CDR1 and CDR2: LNHNV and YYDKDF (reference sequence). CDR3: CATSTDLRGETQYF. The CDR3 DNA reads as TGTGCCACCAGCACTGACCTCCGGGGAGAGACCCAGTACTTC.

This clone has a single count. The V gene is TRBV5-4, the J gene TRBJ1-2; tentative D call: TRBD1 (5 bases). CDR1 is SGHNT and CDR2 is YYREEE in the germline V gene (reference sequence). Trimming removed 4 bases at V and 2 bases at J, with 15 bases between. The CDR3 has 15 residues. The CDR3 DNA is TGTGCCAGCAGCCTAACCCCCACAGGAAACTATGGCTACACCTTC. Residues: CASSLTPTGNYGYTF.

This chain connects TRBV19 to TRBJ2-1; 16 bases fit TRBD2. CDR3 size: 21 residues. Germline CDR1 LNHDA, CDR2 SQIVND (reference sequence). V shed 5 bases, J shed 0 bases, and the junction held 13 bases outside the gene matches. The CDR3 nucleotides read TGTGCCAGTAGTGTCGGACCGGGACTAGCGGGGGGGGCAAGCTCCTACAATGAGCAGTTCTTC. Protein sequence: CASSVGPGLAGGASSYNEQFF.

The chain recombines TRBV11-3 with TRBJ2-5, with D tentatively TRBD1 (6 bases). The germline V gene encodes CDR1 SGHNT and CDR2 YENEEA. V dropped 4 bases and J dropped 3 bases, with 12 bases sitting between them. The length of the CDR3 is 14 residues. This CDR3 reads CASSSRDKEETQYF. The DNA of the CDR3 is TGTGCCAGCAGCTCCCGGGACAAAGAAGAGACCCAGTACTTC.

CDR3: CASSSRRDRNTEAFF. CDR3 nucleotide sequence: TGTGCCAGCAGCTCGCGCCGGGACAGGAACACTGAAGCTTTCTTT. The rearrangement links TRBV13 to TRBJ1-1, with 7 bases fitting TRBD1. The V gene's germline CDR1 is PRHDT and CDR2 FYEKMQ (reference sequence). V was clipped by 4 bases and J by 1 base; unmatched bases: 6. This CDR3 comprises 15 residues.

CDR3: CASSYGQGTETQYF. In nucleotides, the CDR3 is TGTGCCAGCAGTTACGGACAGGGTACAGAGACCCAGTACTTC. The chain carries TRBV6-5 and TRBJ2-5, with 8 nucleotides matching TRBD1. Unmatched junction bases numbered 3, after V lost 2 bases and J lost 4 bases. The CDR3 sequence is 14 residues long. CDR1 is MNHEY, CDR2 SVGAGI, per germline.

This chain links TRBV6-5 with TRBJ2-3; D is possibly TRBD1 (5 bases). The CDR3 length is 15 residues. Germline assignment: CDR1 MNHEY and CDR2 SVGAGI. The V end was cut by 6 bases, the J end by 1 base, with 14 bases between. CDR3 residues: CASRPQGGGTDTQYF. In nucleotides, the CDR3 is TGTGCCAGCAGACCGCAGGGTGGGGGCACAGATACGCAGTATTTT.

This clone turned up a few times. The gene calls are TRBV4-2 and TRBJ1-5; 10 nucleotides agree with TRBD1. V gave up 4 bases and J gave up 4 bases; unmatched junction bases: 4. Germline V CDR1 and CDR2: LGHNA, YNFKEQ. The CDR3 totals 15 residues. The CDR3 coding sequence is TGTGCCAGCAGCCGTAGACAGGGGGCAAATCAGCCCCAGCATTTT. As protein: CASSRRQGANQPQHF.

A single count supports this clone. This chain connects TRBV16 to TRBJ1-1; unclear D gene. Germline V gives CDR1 KGHSY, CDR2 FQNENV. The CDR3 has 15 residues. V was trimmed by 0 bases and J by 5 bases, leaving 13 bases between them. CDR3 sequence (DNA): TGTGCCAGCAGCCAATCTAGAAAAGGGAGGACTGAAGCTTTCTTT. Its translation: CASSQSRKGRTEAFF.

This clone was seen once. The chain combines TRBV5-1 with TRBJ1-2; 8 nucleotides agree with TRBD1. In germline, CDR1 is SGHRS, CDR2 YFSETQ. V trimming: 3 bases; J trimming: 3 bases; junction bases outside the gene matches: 10. The CDR3 length is 16 residues. The CDR3 here is CASSSAVPGGDYGYTF. CDR3 sequence (DNA): TGCGCCAGCAGCTCCGCCGTCCCAGGGGGCGACTATGGCTACACCTTC.

The V call is TRBV6-6, the J call TRBJ1-1; maybe TRBD1 (5 bases). Germline loops: CDR1 MNHNY, CDR2 SVGAGI (reference sequence). Trimming took 7 bases from V and 3 from J, leaving 12 bases between them. The CDR3 spans 13 residues. The CDR3 nucleotides are TGTGCCAGCAACCCGGGACTTTACACTGAAGCTTTCTTT. Amino acid sequence: CASNPGLYTEAFF.

This chain connects TRBV7-2 to TRBJ1-2; no reliable D call. Trimming stripped 5 bases from V and 8 bases from J, with 21 bases between. This CDR3 is built from 15 residues. The germline V gene encodes CDR1 SGHTA and CDR2 FQGNSA. CDR3 sequence (DNA): TGTGCCAGCAGCCCCCGGGCGGGAGTCGAACGGGGCTACACCTTC. It encodes CASSPRAGVERGYTF.

The chain uses TRBV6-6 and TRBJ1-2; D possibly corresponds to TRBD1 (5 bases). The CDR3 contains 16 residues. Trimming stripped 4 bases from V and 8 bases from J, with 23 bases between. CDR1 and CDR2 from the germline V gene are MNHNY and SVGAGI (reference sequence). The CDR3 is CASSSPGGEVRRGYTF. Written as DNA, the CDR3 is TGTGCCAGCAGTTCCCCGGGGGGGGAAGTCCGGCGAGGCTACACCTTC.